The clone carrying this T cell receptor (beta chain) was recorded only once. This CDR3 contains 14 residues. J lost 5 bases, V lost 3 bases, and 7 bases had no gene match. Per germline, CDR1 LGHNA and CDR2 YNFKEQ. Assay used: immunoSEQ multiplex PCR; TCRdb lists only in-frame clones, some missing. The table records approximately 99,000 clones, roughly 95% of them present only once. This entry is derived from a study of OX40 agonist ivuxolimab in advanced cancers. The clonotype originates from an adult with an advanced solid tumor such as melanoma, head and neck, liver or kidney cancer. This chain links TRBV4-2 with TRBJ2-7, with 7 bases identical to TRBD1. Material: CD4+ or CD8+ T cells sorted from blood, obtained in a trial of the OX40 agonist ivuxolimab. CDR3: CASSHDRDPNEQYF. Written as DNA, the CDR3 is TGTGCCAGCAGCCACGACAGGGATCCCAACGAGCAGTACTTC.